This T cell receptor beta chain was retrieved from a study of OX40 agonist ivuxolimab in advanced cancers. The CDR3 totals 14 residues. V dropped 2 bases and J dropped 2 bases, with 11 bases sitting between them. The germline CDR1 and CDR2 sequences are SGDLS and YYNGEE. Sequencing used immunoSEQ multiplex PCR; TCRdb keeps in-frame clones, though not all of them. The table shows about 85,000 clones, with roughly 80% occurring only once. This clone occurred once. This TCR derives from an adult with an advanced solid tumor such as melanoma, head and neck, liver or kidney cancer. The chain has TRBV9 and TRBJ2-7; D unclear. Sequences were derived from CD4+ or CD8+ T cells sorted from blood, sampled in a trial of the OX40 agonist ivuxolimab. CDR3 loop: CASSVSGGPYEQYF. In DNA, the CDR3 is TGTGCCAGCAGCGTGTCCGGTGGGCCCTACGAGCAGTACTTC.